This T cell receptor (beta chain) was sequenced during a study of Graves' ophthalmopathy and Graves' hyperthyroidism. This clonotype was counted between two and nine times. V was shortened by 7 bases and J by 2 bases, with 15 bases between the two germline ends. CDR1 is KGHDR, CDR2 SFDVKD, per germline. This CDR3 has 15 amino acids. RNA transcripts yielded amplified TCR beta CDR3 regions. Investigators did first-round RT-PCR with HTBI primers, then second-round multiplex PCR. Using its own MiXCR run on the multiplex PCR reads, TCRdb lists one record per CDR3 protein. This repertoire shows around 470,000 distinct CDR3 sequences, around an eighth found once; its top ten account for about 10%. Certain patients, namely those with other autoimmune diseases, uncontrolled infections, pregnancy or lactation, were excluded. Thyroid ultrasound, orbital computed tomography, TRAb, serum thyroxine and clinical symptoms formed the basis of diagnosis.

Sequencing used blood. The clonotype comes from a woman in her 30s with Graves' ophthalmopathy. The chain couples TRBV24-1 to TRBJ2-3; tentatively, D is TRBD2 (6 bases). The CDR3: CATSDRDFDTDTQYF. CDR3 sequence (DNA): TGTGCCACCAGCGACCGGGACTTCGACACAGATACGCAGTATTTT.